Sequencing of this TCR beta chain was carried out in a study of shared clonotypes between healthy human individuals. Overall study results and limits: Sequencing of the sorted subsets was shown by rarefaction to be incomplete despite large depth.

Profiling relied on immunoSEQ multiplex PCR, and the TCRdb table lists in-frame clones only, not all of them. The table lists some 1,900,000 clones, around 96% of them singletons. Naive CD8 cells lacked CD45RO and underwent positive selection for CCR7, leaving out terminally differentiated effector memory CD45RA+ cells. CDR1 is SGDLS, CDR2 YYNGEE, per germline. V dropped 3 bases and J dropped 3; count of bases not matched to a gene: 6. CDR3 length equals 16 residues. A remark on this clone: Its specificity is unknown.

Input material: naive CD8+ T cells sorted from blood. The chain combines TRBV9 with TRBJ1-5, with 10 bases matching TRBD1. The TCR originated in a man between 18 and 29 years old in good health. CDR3 loop: CASSAAGTGANQPQHF. In DNA, the CDR3 is TGTGCCAGCAGCGCCGCCGGGACAGGGGCCAATCAGCCCCAGCATTTT.